The TCR beta chain under discussion was sequenced for a study of neoadjuvant anti-PD-1 for oral cavity cancer. Across the whole study: Most patients had three to four biweekly doses of 3 mg/kg nivolumab before resection.

The CDR3 is made up of 16 amino acids. Trimming left V 4 bases short and J 1 base short, with 13 bases between. Per germline, CDR1 MNHNS and CDR2 SASEGT. Most PBMC samples had roughly 0.5 ug input DNA in six replicates. TCRdb's table, derived via immunoSEQ multiplex PCR, lists solely in-frame clones and lacks some. The table lists some 9,500 clones, less than 75% of them singletons. The time point denotes: after neoadjuvant nivolumab, at surgical resection. These newly diagnosed stage II-IVA oral cavity squamous cell carcinoma patients had no prior systemic or radiation treatment. These oral cavity squamous cell carcinomas were HPV-negative and locally advanced.

The chain recombines TRBV6-1 with TRBJ2-2, with D perhaps matching TRBD2 (7 bases). This clonotype originated in a person aged 35-79 years with oral cavity squamous cell carcinoma. This specimen was PBMCs, taken after nivolumab (anti-PD-1) treatment. The CDR3 sequence: CASSGGGRGNTGELFF. CDR3 in DNA: TGTGCCAGCAGTGGGGGGGGCAGGGGGAACACCGGGGAGCTGTTTTTT.